This TCR beta chain was found in a study of early T cells in non-severe SARS-CoV-2 infection (dated by TCRdb to the early 2020s). A note on the overall study: Bulk RNA from unsorted whole blood was used for TCR sequencing, so alpha and beta chains could not be paired.

On the study overall, not on this receptor specifically: Matching against VDJdb was skewed toward anti-spike CD8 responses, likely underestimated virus-specific expansions, and missed private and CD4 specificities.

A case-control design nested within a healthcare worker cohort in London, UK, was used, with weekly nasopharyngeal swab PCR tests and blood sampling performed. Healthcare workers were recruited between 23 and 31 March 2020, during the week of the UK lockdown, and were followed weekly for up to roughly 15 weeks. On this clonotype itself: What antigen it recognizes has not been identified. One base away there is no much larger clone; base qualities are not given.

Cut back by 2 bases and 4 bases, the V and J ends lie 11 bases apart. CDR1 and CDR2 are read off the germline V gene as MDHEN and SYDVKM. The CDR3 covers 14 residues, taking in both the cysteine and the phenylalanine. The only DNA kept is the CDR3, 42 bases in frame from the first base. Libraries came from 5' RACE. The sequencer listed for this sample is NextSeq 500. In the TCR library protocol, unique molecular identifiers were attached to individual cDNA molecules to correct for PCR bias and sequencing error. TCR alpha and beta chains were both sequenced, and the abundances of alpha and beta sequences in each sample were closely correlated with each other. Under the source paper's analysis protocol: Decombinator V4 was used to perform V gene, J gene and CDR3 annotation of TCR sequences. Expanded TCRs were defined as changing significantly between any two time points under a Poisson model with p below 0.0001. Abundances of TCRs were expressed as counts per million after normalisation to the total number of TCRs sequenced in each sample. MAIT TCRs were defined by TRAV1-2 paired with TRAJ12, TRAJ20 or TRAJ33, and iNKT TCRs by TRAV10 paired with TRAJ18. VDJdb, accessed 1 November 2021, was searched for CMV, EBV and SARS-CoV-2 annotated TCRs, excluding TCRs annotated for multiple antigens. TCRdb redid the processing of the public reads, applying fastp at Q25 and MiXCR, and retained in-frame beta chains. Under each unique CDR3 protein, matching rows form one entry showing the most common genes and DNA. These V and J calls derive from TCRdb rather than the authors' analysis. This sample has some 57,000 distinct CDR3 sequences in its table, and 10% to 15% of those were observed once. The ten largest clones add up to roughly 5% of the sample.

This sequence uses TRBV28 and TRBJ2-5; the D gene is possibly TRBD1 or TRBD2, with 5 bases matching each. This sequence was found in an adult who was a healthcare worker with PCR-confirmed SARS-CoV-2 infection or an uninfected control (not recorded which). Sequencing was done on a sample of whole blood. The DNA sequence is given as TGTGCCAGCAGTTTAACGACGGGGCCAGAGACCCAGTACTTC. Translated, it gives CASSLTTGPETQYF.